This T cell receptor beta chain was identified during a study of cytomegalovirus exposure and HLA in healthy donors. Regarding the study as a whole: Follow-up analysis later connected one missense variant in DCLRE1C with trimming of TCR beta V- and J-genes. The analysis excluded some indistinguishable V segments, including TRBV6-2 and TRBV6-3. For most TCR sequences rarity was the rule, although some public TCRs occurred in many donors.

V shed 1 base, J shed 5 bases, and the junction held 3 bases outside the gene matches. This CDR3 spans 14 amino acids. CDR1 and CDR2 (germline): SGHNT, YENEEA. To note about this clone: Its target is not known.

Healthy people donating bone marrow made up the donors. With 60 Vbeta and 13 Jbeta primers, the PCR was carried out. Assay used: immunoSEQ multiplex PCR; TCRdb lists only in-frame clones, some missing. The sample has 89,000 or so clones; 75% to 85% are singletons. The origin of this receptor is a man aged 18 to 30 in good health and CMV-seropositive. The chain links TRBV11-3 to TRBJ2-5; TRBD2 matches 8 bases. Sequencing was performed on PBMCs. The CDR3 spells CASSLAGGRETQYF. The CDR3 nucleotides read TGTGCCAGCAGCTTAGCGGGGGGGCGGGAGACCCAGTACTTC.